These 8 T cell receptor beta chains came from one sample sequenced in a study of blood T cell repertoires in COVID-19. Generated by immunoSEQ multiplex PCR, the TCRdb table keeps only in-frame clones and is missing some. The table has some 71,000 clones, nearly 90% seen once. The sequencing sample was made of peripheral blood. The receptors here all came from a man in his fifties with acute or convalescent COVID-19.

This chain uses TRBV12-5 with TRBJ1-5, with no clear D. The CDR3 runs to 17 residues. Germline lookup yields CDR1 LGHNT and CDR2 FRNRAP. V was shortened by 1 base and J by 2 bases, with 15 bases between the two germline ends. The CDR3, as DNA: TGTGCTAGTGGTTTGGCCACCGACACGGGAGGCAATCAGCCCCAGCATTTT. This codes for CASGLATDTGGNQPQHF.

The CDR3 DNA sequence: TGTGCCAGCAGCCTAAAGCGGGCTTACACCGGGGAGCTGTTTTTT. The encoded protein is CASSLKRAYTGELFF. The rearrangement links TRBV7-2 to TRBJ2-2, with D possibly TRBD2 on 6 matching bases. CDR3 length: 15 residues. The V gene lost 5 bases and the J gene lost 3 bases, with 13 bases spanning the gap. Per germline, CDR1 SGHTA and CDR2 FQGNSA.

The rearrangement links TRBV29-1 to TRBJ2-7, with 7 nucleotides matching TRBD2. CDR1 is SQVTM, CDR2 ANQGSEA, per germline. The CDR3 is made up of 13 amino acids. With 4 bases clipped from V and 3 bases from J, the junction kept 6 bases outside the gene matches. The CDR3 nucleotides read TGCAGCGTTGTTGGCGGGAGACTCTACGAGCAGTACTTC. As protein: CSVVGGRLYEQYF.

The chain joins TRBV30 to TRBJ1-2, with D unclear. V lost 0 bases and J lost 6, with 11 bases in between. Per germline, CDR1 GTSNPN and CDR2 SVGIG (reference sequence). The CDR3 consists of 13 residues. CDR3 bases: TGTGCCTGGAGTGTTTTAGGCGGGGATGGCTACACCTTC. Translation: CAWSVLGGDGYTF. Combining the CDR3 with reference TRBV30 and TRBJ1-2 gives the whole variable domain SQTIHQWPATLVQPVGSPLSLECTVEGTSNPNLYWYRQAAGRGLQLLFYSVGIGQISSEVPQNLSASRPQDRQFILSSKKLLLSDSGFYLCAWSVLGGDGYTFGSGTRLTVV.

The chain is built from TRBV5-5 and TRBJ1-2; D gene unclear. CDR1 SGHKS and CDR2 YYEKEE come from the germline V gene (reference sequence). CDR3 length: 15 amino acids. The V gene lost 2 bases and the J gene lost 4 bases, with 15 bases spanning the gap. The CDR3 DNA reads TGTGCCAGCAGCTTTGGATTAGGAGATAGCTATGGCTACACCTTC. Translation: CASSFGLGDSYGYTF.

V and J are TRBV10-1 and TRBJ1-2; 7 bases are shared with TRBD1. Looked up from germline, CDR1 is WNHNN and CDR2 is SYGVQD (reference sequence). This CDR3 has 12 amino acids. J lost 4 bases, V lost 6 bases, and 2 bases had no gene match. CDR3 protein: CASRTGAYGYTF. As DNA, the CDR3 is TGCGCCAGCAGAACAGGGGCCTATGGCTACACCTTC.

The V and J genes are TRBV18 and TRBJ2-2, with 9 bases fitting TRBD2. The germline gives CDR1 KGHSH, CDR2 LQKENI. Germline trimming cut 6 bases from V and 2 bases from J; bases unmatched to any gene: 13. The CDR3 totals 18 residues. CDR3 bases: TGTGCCAGCTCGCCTATGTGGGGACTAGCAACCAACACCGGGGAGCTGTTTTTT. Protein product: CASSPMWGLATNTGELFF.

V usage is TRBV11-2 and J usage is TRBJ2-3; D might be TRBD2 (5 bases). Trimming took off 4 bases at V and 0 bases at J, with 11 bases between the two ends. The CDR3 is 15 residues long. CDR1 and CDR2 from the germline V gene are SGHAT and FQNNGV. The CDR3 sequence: CASSSAGSSTDTQYF. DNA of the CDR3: TGTGCCAGCAGCTCCGCGGGCTCTAGCACAGATACGCAGTATTTT.